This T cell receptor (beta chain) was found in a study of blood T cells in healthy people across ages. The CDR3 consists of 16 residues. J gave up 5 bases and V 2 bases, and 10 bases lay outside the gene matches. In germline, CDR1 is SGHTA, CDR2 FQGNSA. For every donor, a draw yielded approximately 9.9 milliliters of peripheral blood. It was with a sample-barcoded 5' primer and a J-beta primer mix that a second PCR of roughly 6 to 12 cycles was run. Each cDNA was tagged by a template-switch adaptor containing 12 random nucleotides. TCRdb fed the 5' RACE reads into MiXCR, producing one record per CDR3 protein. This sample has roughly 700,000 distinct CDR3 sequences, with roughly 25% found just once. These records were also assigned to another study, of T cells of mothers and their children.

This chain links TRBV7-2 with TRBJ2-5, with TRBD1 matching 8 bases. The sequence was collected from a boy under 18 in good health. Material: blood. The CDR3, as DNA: TGTGCCAGCAGCTTACAGGCAGGGGGCGGATGGGAGACCCAGTACTTC. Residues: CASSLQAGGGWETQYF. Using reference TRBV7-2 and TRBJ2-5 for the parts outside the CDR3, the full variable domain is GAGVSQSPSNKVTEKGKDVELRCDPISGHTALYWYRQSLGQGLEFLIYFQGNSAPDKSGLPSDRFSAERTGGSVSTLTIQRTQQEDSAVYLCASSLQAGGGWETQYFGPGTRLLVL.